This T cell receptor beta chain emerged from a study of blood T cell repertoires in COVID-19. Looking at the study overall: Acute-phase and convalescent COVID-19 samples originated in the United States, Italy and Spain. The cDNA or gDNA used as material had been derived from T cells, B-cell-depleted T cells, or PBMCs.

Per the original methods: Scientists estimated how many nucleated cells there were by amplifying reference gene primers. Profiling relied on immunoSEQ multiplex PCR, and the TCRdb table lists in-frame clones only, not all of them. The D gene and trimming were derived from the DNA, and the V and J assignments and clone size from that table. The sample yields roughly 100,000 clones, 85% to 90% seen once. The V gene end was trimmed by 2 bases and the J gene end by 2 bases; junction bases not matched to a gene: 6. This CDR3 has 16 residues. Germline values: CDR1 SGHTS, CDR2 YDEGEE. The chain combines TRBV5-8 with TRBJ2-2; 7 bases map to TRBD1. This TCR derives from a human donor in a cohort sampled during active COVID-19. Sequencing input: peripheral blood. The CDR3 bases are TGTGCCAGCAGCTTAACCGGGACAGTCAACACCGGGGAGCTGTTTTTT. Amino acid sequence: CASSLTGTVNTGELFF.